This record looks at one T cell receptor (beta chain) sequence and its context. No antigen is known for it. From RNA transcripts, TCR beta CDR3 regions were amplified. When the TCR CDR3 underwent first-round RT-PCR, the HTBI primer set was used. A single record per CDR3 protein comes from TCRdb applying MiXCR to the multiplex PCR reads. The sample lists about 380,000 distinct CDR3 sequences, 13% occurring once. This record comes from a study of T cells in Graves' hyperthyroidism and ophthalmopathy. Study in general: At the time of initial diagnosis and before any treatment, peripheral blood was collected.

This CDR3 has 15 residues. Germline CDR1 SGDLS, CDR2 YYNGEE. Trimming cost V 0 bases and J 5 bases, with 14 bases left between them. General observations from the study: Separating ophthalmopathy from stable hyperthyroidism was achieved by a 13 V-J model.

The receptor was isolated from a man aged 25-45 years with Graves' hyperthyroidism that later progressed to Graves' ophthalmopathy. The chain has TRBV9 and TRBJ1-1; no reliable D call. Sequencing input: blood. CDR3 nucleotides: TGTGCCAGCAGCGTAGGGTGGGGAATGAGGACTGAAGCTTTCTTT. This translates into CASSVGWGMRTEAFF.